The rows below give T cell receptor beta chains drawn from one sample of a study of response to subunit inactivated influenza vaccine. Each CDR3 protein is one row after TCRdb ran MiXCR on the RT-PCR reads. The sample carries over 650,000 distinct CDR3 sequences, roughly 20% recorded once. Specimen: PBMCs from blood, collected around 5 days after vaccination. Receptors were obtained from a man over 45 who received an inactivated influenza vaccine. Each CDR3 is given with its conserved first and last residue. A D gene is named only where the DNA matches it firmly. The size entry is marked missing in some rows and otherwise reads once, few, many or a size class.

j_call | d_call | v_call | clone_size | cdr3_nt | cdr3_aa
TRBJ2-3 | . | TRBV5-1 | . | TGCGCCAGCAGCTTGGGACCCCGTAGCGGTAACACAGATACGCAGTATTTT | CASSLGPRSGNTDTQYF
TRBJ2-1 | TRBD2 | TRBV6-2/TRBV6-3 | . | TGTGCCAGCAGGAAACCTGGACTAGCGGGATTGAATGAGCAGTTCTTC | CASRKPGLAGLNEQFF
TRBJ2-7 | . | TRBV29-1 | . | TGCAGCGCTGCGGTCGACAGAGGGGGGGACCAGTACTTC | CSAAVDRGGDQYF
TRBJ2-5 | . | TRBV4-3 | . | TGCGCCAGCAGCCAGGGCTTCGGGACCTTACAAGAGACCCAGTACTTC | CASSQGFGTLQETQYF
TRBJ1-4 | TRBD1 | TRBV5-6 | . | TGTGCCAGCAGCGGGACAGGGTATCCTAATGAAAAACTGTTTTTT | CASSGTGYPNEKLFF
TRBJ2-2 | TRBD1 | TRBV24-1 | . | TGTGCCACCAGTGATTGGGACAGGGGGGCCGGGGAGCTGTTTTTT | CATSDWDRGAGELFF
TRBJ2-7 | TRBD1 | TRBV29-1 | . | TGCAGCGTTGAAGATCGGACAGGGGCTTCCTACGAGCAGTACTTC | CSVEDRTGASYEQYF
TRBJ2-7 | . | TRBV7-9 | few | TGTGCCAGCACTCCCCTGGGGGACGAGCAGTACTTC | CASTPLGDEQYF
TRBJ2-5 | TRBD1 | TRBV4-3 | many | TGCGCCAGCAGTCAGGACAGGCGAGAGACCCAGTACTTC | CASSQDRRETQYF
TRBJ2-1 | TRBD2 | TRBV28 | . | TGTGCCAGCAGCCTACTCCTGGGGACTAGGCGCGAGCAGTTCTTC | CASSLLLGTRREQFF
TRBJ2-1 | TRBD2 | TRBV24-1 | few | TGTGCCACCAGTGATTCGGGCGGGGGGGGCTACAATGAGCAGTTCTTC | CATSDSGGGGYNEQFF
TRBJ2-7 | . | TRBV20-1 | . | TGCAGTGCTAGTGCCGGGCTTGACGAGCAGTACTTC | CSASAGLDEQYF
TRBJ2-3 | . | TRBV12-3/TRBV12-4 | . | TGTGCCAGCAACCCCGGGGGTAGCACAGATACGCAGTATTTT | CASNPGGSTDTQYF
TRBJ1-5 | TRBD1 | TRBV5-1 | few | TGCGCCAGCAGTTTCCAGGGGGCTCCCAATCAGCCCCAGCATTTT | CASSFQGAPNQPQHF
TRBJ1-1 | . | TRBV6-1 | . | TGTGCCAGCAGTCCCTACAGGGTGAACACTGAAGCTTTCTTT | CASSPYRVNTEAFF
TRBJ2-2 | TRBD2 | TRBV10-3 | . | TGTGCCATCCGTCGGGAGGGTACGCGGACCGGGGAGCTGTTTTTT | CAIRREGTRTGELFF
TRBJ2-2 | TRBD2 | TRBV2 | . | TGTGCCAGCAGTGGGGACTACTCGTCCGGGGAGCTGTTTTTT | CASSGDYSSGELFF
TRBJ2-3 | TRBD1 | TRBV5-1 | few | TGCGCCAGCAGCGGAAGGGGGCAGGTCACAGATACGCAGTATTTT | CASSGRGQVTDTQYF
TRBJ1-1 | TRBD1 | TRBV29-1 | few | TGCAGCGTCTTTGGGACAGGGGGCACTGAAGCTTTCTTT | CSVFGTGGTEAFF
TRBJ2-1 | . | TRBV12-5 | . | TGTGCTAGTGGTTTCCCTGCCGGGGAGCAGTTCTTC | CASGFPAGEQFF
TRBJ1-5 | . | TRBV20-1 | many | TGCAGTGCTTCCCAGGGAGATCAGCCCCAGCATTTT | CSASQGDQPQHF
TRBJ2-5 | . | TRBV7-6 | . | TGTGCCAGCAGCTTAGTTTACAGGGGAGGGGAGACCCAGTACTTC | CASSLVYRGGETQYF
TRBJ2-3 | . | TRBV6-5 | . | TGTGCCAGCAGTTACTCACCCTTTGGGACAGATACGCAGTATTTT | CASSYSPFGTDTQYF
TRBJ1-2 | TRBD1 | TRBV5-1 | . | TGCGCCAGCAGCTTGTCAGCAGGGGGCAACTATGGCTACACCTTC | CASSLSAGGNYGYTF
TRBJ2-7 | TRBD2 | TRBV27 | few | TGTGCCAGCACCTCCACGGGACTAGCGGGAGTCTACGAGCAGTACTTC | CASTSTGLAGVYEQYF
TRBJ1-5 | . | TRBV20-1 | . | TGCAGTGGGGGGATGAGCAATCAGCCCCAGCATTTT | CSGGMSNQPQHF
TRBJ2-1 | TRBD2 | TRBV12-3/TRBV12-4 | many | TGTGCCAGCAGTTTGCGGGGGATTAGGGACAATGAGCAGTTCTTC | CASSLRGIRDNEQFF
TRBJ1-5 | TRBD1 | TRBV20-1 | many | TGCAGTGCTAAGACAGGGAATAGCAATCAGCCCCAGCATTTT | CSAKTGNSNQPQHF
TRBJ2-3 | TRBD2 | TRBV20-1 | many | TGCAGTGCTAGAGACCCAGGGACTAGCTTTGGCACAGATACGCAGTATTTT | CSARDPGTSFGTDTQYF
TRBJ1-4 | TRBD1 | TRBV3-1 | . | TGTGCCAGCAGCCAAGGCAGGGGGTATAAACTGTTTTTT | CASSQGRGYKLFF
TRBJ1-1 | TRBD1 | TRBV29-1 | many | TGCAGCGGTATGCAGGGGGGGAAAGCTTTCTTT | CSGMQGGKAFF
TRBJ2-3 | TRBD2 | TRBV9 | . | TGTGCCAGCAGCGTTGGTAGCGGGAGCAGCACAGATACGCAGTATTTT | CASSVGSGSSTDTQYF
TRBJ1-4 | TRBD1 | TRBV4-3 | few | TGCGCCAGCAGCCAAAAGTTATATCCGGGACAGGGAAGCGAAAAACTGTTTTTT | CASSQKLYPGQGSEKLFF
TRBJ2-2 | TRBD2 | TRBV7-3 | many | TGTGCCAGCAGCCTACTCGGGGGGGCCGGGGAGCTGTTTTTT | CASSLLGGAGELFF
TRBJ1-1 | . | TRBV6-1 | few | TGTGCCAGCACCTCTCCCGTGAACACTGAAGCTTTCTTT | CASTSPVNTEAFF
TRBJ1-1 | . | TRBV6-1 | many | TGTGCCAGCAGTCGGACCCAGAACACTGAAGCTTTCTTT | CASSRTQNTEAFF
TRBJ2-5 | TRBD2 | TRBV5-1 | few | TGCGCCAGCAGCTGGACTAGCGGGAGAGAGTACCAAGAGACCCAGTACTTC | CASSWTSGREYQETQYF
TRBJ1-4 | . | TRBV7-2 | few | TGTGCCAGCAGCTCCTATAATGAAAAACTGTTTTTT | CASSSYNEKLFF
TRBJ2-1 | TRBD2 | TRBV11-1 | . | TGTGCCAGCAGCACAATCCCCGGACTAGCGGGAGCCATCGTCGACAATGAGCAGTTCTTC | CASSTIPGLAGAIVDNEQFF
TRBJ2-5 | TRBD2 | TRBV29-1 | many | TGCAGCGCGGGGCTAGCGGGATTCCGGCAAGAGACCCAGTACTTC | CSAGLAGFRQETQYF
TRBJ2-3 | TRBD2 | TRBV20-1 | . | TGCAGTGCTAGTCTCTCTAGCGGGGGCTGGACAGATACGCAGTATTTT | CSASLSSGGWTDTQYF
TRBJ2-5 | TRBD1 | TRBV29-1 | few | TGCAGCGCCAATACAGGGGGCGCGTATCAAGAGACCCAGTACTTC | CSANTGGAYQETQYF
TRBJ2-7 | TRBD2 | TRBV6-2/TRBV6-3 | few | TGTGCCAGCAGTTTCCCTCCTGGACTAGCGGGAGGGCCGTACGAGCAGTACTTC | CASSFPPGLAGGPYEQYF
TRBJ2-7 | . | TRBV4-2 | few | TGTGCCAGCAGCCAAGACGGGACTCGCTACGAGCAGTACTTC | CASSQDGTRYEQYF
TRBJ1-1 | . | TRBV7-9 | few | TGTGCCAGCAGCGCACCCACATCAGGGTATGACACTGAAGCTTTCTTT | CASSAPTSGYDTEAFF
TRBJ1-1 | TRBD1 | TRBV27 | few | TGTGCCAGCAGAGAGACAGGGGGGATTGAAGCTTTCTTT | CASRETGGIEAFF
TRBJ2-1 | TRBD2 | TRBV4-3 | few | TGCGCCAGCAGTCAGCTAGCGGGGGTAAACAATGAGCAGTTCTTC | CASSQLAGVNNEQFF
TRBJ2-7 | . | TRBV27 | . | TGTGCCAGCAGTTCCTTTCTGGCAGGGGAGTTCTACGAGCAGTACTTC | CASSSFLAGEFYEQYF
TRBJ2-5 | TRBD1 | TRBV5-4 | . | TGTGCCAGCAGCACCCCGGGACAGGGATTAGAAGAGACCCAGTACTTC | CASSTPGQGLEETQYF
TRBJ1-6 | . | TRBV20-1 | few | TGCAGTGCCCGTACACAGGATTCACCCCTCCACTTT | CSARTQDSPLHF